This T cell receptor (beta chain) came from a study of cytotoxic CD8 clonotypes in ibrutinib-treated CLL. Study background: Mean yields were around 250,000 productive templates and some 90,000 productive rearrangements per sample.

Generated by immunoSEQ multiplex PCR, the TCRdb table keeps only in-frame clones and is missing some. This sample has about 76,000 clones; about 86% occur once, and the top ten carry about 5.8%. Concerning this clone itself: Its antigen is still unknown.

Regarding the study as a whole: Against age-matched healthy donors, baseline clonality ran higher and tracked circulating CD8+ T-cell counts.

The sequenced sample was PBMCs, obtained before ibrutinib treatment. The TCR originated in a human donor with chronic lymphocytic leukemia.

The CDR3 here is CSVDQDSYSYNEQFF. CDR3 DNA sequence: TGCAGCGTGGATCAGGACAGTTACTCCTACAATGAGCAGTTCTTC. The rearrangement uses TRBV29-1 and TRBJ2-1; a weak D match, TRBD1 (6 bases). The germline V gene encodes CDR1 SQVTM and CDR2 ANQGSEA. V lost 6 bases to trimming and J lost 0 bases, with 15 bases between them. This CDR3 is 15 amino acids long.